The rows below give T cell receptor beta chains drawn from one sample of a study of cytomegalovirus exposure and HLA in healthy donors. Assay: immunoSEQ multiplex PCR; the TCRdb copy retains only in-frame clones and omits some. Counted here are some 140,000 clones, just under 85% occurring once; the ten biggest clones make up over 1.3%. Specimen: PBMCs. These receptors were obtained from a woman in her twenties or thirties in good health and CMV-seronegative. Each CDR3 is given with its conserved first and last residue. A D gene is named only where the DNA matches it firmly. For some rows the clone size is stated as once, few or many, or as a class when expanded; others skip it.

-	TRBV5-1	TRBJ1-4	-	CASSLGQDGEKLFF	TGCGCCAGCAGCTTGGGACAGGACGGGGAAAAACTGTTTTTT
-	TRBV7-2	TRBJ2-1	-	CASSFQGHNEQFF	TGTGCCAGCAGCTTCCAGGGGCACAATGAGCAGTTCTTC
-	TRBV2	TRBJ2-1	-	CASSVRTALSSYNEQFF	TGTGCCAGCAGTGTCCGGACAGCCTTGAGCTCCTACAATGAGCAGTTCTTC
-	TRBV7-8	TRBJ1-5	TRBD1	CASSPGTGGGQPQHF	TGTGCCAGCAGCCCGGGGACAGGGGGTGGTCAGCCCCAGCATTTT
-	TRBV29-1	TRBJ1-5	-	CSVVWQGGDNQPQHF	TGCAGCGTTGTATGGCAAGGGGGAGACAATCAGCCCCAGCATTTT
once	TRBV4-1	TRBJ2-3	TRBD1	CASSQDGTGGTDTQYF	TGCGCCAGCAGCCAAGATGGGACAGGGGGCACAGATACGCAGTATTTT
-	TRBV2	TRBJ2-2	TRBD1	CAIPTGENTGELFF	TGTGCCATCCCGACAGGGGAGAACACCGGGGAGCTGTTTTTT
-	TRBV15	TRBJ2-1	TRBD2	CATSRGGLAGDNEQFF	TGTGCCACCAGCAGAGGGGGACTAGCGGGGGACAATGAGCAGTTCTTC
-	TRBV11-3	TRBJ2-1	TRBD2	CASSLGAGGVYNEQFF	TGTGCCAGCAGCTTAGGGGCGGGGGGGGTCTACAATGAGCAGTTCTTC
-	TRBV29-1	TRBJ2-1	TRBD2	CSVASGEGGEQFF	TGCAGCGTTGCCAGCGGGGAGGGAGGCGAGCAGTTCTTC
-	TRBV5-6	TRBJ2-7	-	CASRSEPDAGYEQYF	TGTGCCAGCAGGTCCGAACCTGACGCGGGTTACGAGCAGTACTTC
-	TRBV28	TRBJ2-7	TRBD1	CASSSTGGTYEQYF	TGTGCCAGCAGTTCGACAGGGGGGACTTACGAGCAGTACTTC
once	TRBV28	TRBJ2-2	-	CASSSSDSDKSENTGELFF	TGTGCCAGCAGTTCCAGCGACAGCGACAAGAGTGAGAACACCGGGGAGCTGTTTTTT
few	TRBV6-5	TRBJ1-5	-	CATGRDQPQHF	TGTGCCACAGGGAGGGATCAGCCCCAGCATTTT
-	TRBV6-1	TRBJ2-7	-	CASNPRRAAYEQYF	TGTGCCAGCAACCCGAGGAGGGCAGCCTACGAGCAGTACTTC
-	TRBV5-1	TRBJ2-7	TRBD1	CASSLGAGTGVFEQYF	TGCGCCAGCAGCTTGGGGGCCGGGACAGGGGTTTTCGAGCAGTACTTC
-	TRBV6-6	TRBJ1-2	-	CASKIGGLIYGYTF	TGTGCCAGCAAAATAGGGGGTTTAATCTATGGCTACACCTTC
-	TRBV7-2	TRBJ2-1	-	CASVVGGSYNEQFF	TGTGCCAGCGTAGTCGGGGGTTCCTACAATGAGCAGTTCTTC
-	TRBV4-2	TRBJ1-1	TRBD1	CASRRSQGGKNTEAFF	TGTGCCAGCAGGCGAAGTCAAGGGGGCAAGAACACTGAAGCTTTCTTT
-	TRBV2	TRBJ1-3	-	CASSGGSSGNTIYF	TGTGCCAGCAGTGGCGGTAGCTCTGGAAACACCATATATTTT
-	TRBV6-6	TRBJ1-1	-	CASSHPQSGAFF	TGTGCCAGCAGTCATCCTCAGTCGGGAGCTTTCTTT
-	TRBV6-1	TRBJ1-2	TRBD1	CASSVGTATYGYTF	TGTGCCAGCAGTGTTGGGACAGCAACCTATGGCTACACCTTC
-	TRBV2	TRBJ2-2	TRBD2	CASSMGGGLTGELFF	TGTGCCAGCAGCATGGGGGGGGGTCTGACCGGGGAGCTGTTTTTT
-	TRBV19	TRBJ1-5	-	CASSIGQKNNQPQHF	TGTGCCAGTAGTATAGGGCAGAAAAACAATCAGCCCCAGCATTTT
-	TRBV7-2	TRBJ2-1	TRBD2	CASSLESGAAGHNEQFF	TGTGCCAGCAGCTTAGAGAGCGGGGCGGCCGGGCACAATGAGCAGTTCTTC
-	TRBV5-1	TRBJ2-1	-	CASSLATNYNEQFF	TGCGCCAGCAGCTTGGCCACTAATTACAATGAGCAGTTCTTC
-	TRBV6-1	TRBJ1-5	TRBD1	CASSFGTGQGQPQHF	TGTGCCAGCAGTTTCGGGACAGGCCAGGGCCAGCCCCAGCATTTT
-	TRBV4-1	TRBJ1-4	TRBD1	CASSRITGGKEKLFF	TGCGCCAGCAGCCGGATCACAGGGGGTAAAGAAAAACTGTTTTTT
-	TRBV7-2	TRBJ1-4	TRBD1	CASSKQTGVNEKLFF	TGTGCCAGCAGCAAACAGACAGGGGTTAATGAAAAACTGTTTTTT
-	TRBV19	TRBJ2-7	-	CASARLGGYEQYF	TGTGCCAGTGCTAGACTGGGGGGTTACGAGCAGTACTTC
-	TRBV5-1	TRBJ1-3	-	CASSLGTDGNTIYF	TGCGCCAGCAGCTTGGGGACAGATGGAAACACCATATATTTT
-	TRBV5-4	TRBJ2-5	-	CASSKEYQETQYF	TGTGCCAGCAGTAAGGAGTACCAAGAGACCCAGTACTTC
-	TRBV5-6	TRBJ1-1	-	CASSFQGWTEAFF	TGTGCCAGCAGCTTCCAGGGGTGGACTGAAGCTTTCTTT
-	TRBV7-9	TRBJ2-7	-	CASSGTQPPAYEQYF	TGTGCCAGCAGCGGGACACAACCACCAGCTTACGAGCAGTACTTC
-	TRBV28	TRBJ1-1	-	CASSFVRLTNTEAFF	TGTGCCAGCAGTTTCGTCAGGTTAACGAACACTGAAGCTTTCTTT
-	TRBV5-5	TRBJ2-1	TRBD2	CASSFGLAGNNEQFF	TGTGCCAGCAGCTTCGGGCTAGCGGGGAACAATGAGCAGTTCTTC
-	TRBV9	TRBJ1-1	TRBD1	CASSAVTGRTEAFF	TGTGCCAGCAGCGCCGTGACAGGGCGGACTGAAGCTTTCTTT
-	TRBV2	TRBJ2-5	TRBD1	CASRTGGWETQYF	TGTGCCAGCAGAACAGGGGGCTGGGAGACCCAGTACTTC
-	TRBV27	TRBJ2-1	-	CASSWAGSYNEQFF	TGTGCCAGCAGTTGGGCGGGCTCCTACAATGAGCAGTTCTTC
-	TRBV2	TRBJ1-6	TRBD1	CASVSRQGNTSPLHF	TGTGCCAGCGTATCACGACAGGGAAATACTTCACCCCTCCACTTT
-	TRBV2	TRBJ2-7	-	CASSDLGLSGQYF	-
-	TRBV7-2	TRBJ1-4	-	CASSLERRSNEKLFF	TGTGCCAGCAGCTTAGAGAGGCGGTCAAATGAAAAACTGTTTTTT
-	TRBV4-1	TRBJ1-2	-	CASSQPGTLPGGYTF	TGCGCCAGCAGCCAACCCGGGACACTCCCTGGCGGCTACACCTTC
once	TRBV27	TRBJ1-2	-	CASSLSTSTRGYTF	TGTGCCAGCAGTTTAAGTACTTCAACGCGGGGCTACACCTTC
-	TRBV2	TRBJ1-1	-	CASRDDSTEAFF	TGTGCCAGCAGGGACGACAGCACTGAAGCTTTCTTT
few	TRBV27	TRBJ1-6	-	CASSLQVGGVDSPLHF	TGTGCCAGCAGTCTCCAAGTGGGGGGGGTCGACTCACCCCTCCACTTT
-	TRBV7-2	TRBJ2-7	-	CASSLEGGQFYEQYF	TGTGCCAGCAGCTTAGAGGGGGGACAGTTCTACGAGCAGTACTTC
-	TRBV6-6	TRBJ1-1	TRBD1	CASDRGSTEAFF	TGTGCCAGCGACAGGGGGAGCACTGAAGCTTTCTTT
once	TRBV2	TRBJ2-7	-	CASSAAGEQYF	TGTGCCAGCAGTGCCGCGGGGGAGCAGTACTTC
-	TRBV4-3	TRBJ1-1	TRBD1	CASSHRQGEDTEAFF	TGCGCCAGCAGCCACCGACAGGGGGAGGACACTGAAGCTTTCTTT
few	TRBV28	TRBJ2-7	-	CASSLRGFRRTNHEQYF	TGTGCCAGCAGTTTAAGGGGGTTCCGCCGAACCAACCACGAGCAGTACTTC
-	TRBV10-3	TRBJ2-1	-	CAISPQGLSYNEQFF	TGTGCCATCAGTCCCCAGGGCCTCTCCTACAATGAGCAGTTCTTC
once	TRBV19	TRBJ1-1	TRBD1	CASSPGQGLNTEAFF	TGTGCCAGTAGTCCGGGACAGGGGCTTAACACTGAAGCTTTCTTT
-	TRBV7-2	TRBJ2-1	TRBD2	CASSLGGGSYNEQFF	TGTGCCAGCAGCTTGGGGGGGGGCTCCTACAATGAGCAGTTCTTC
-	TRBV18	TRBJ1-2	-	CASSQGNPGYTF	TGTGCCAGCTCACAGGGGAACCCTGGCTACACCTTC
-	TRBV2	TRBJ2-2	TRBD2	CASGPWSGVAGELFF	TGTGCCAGCGGACCGTGGAGCGGGGTTGCCGGGGAGCTGTTTTTT
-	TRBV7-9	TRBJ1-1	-	CASSLKQGIGTEAFF	TGTGCCAGCAGCCTAAAACAGGGCATAGGCACTGAAGCTTTCTTT
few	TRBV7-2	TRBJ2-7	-	CASSLRAGGALYEQYF	TGTGCCAGCAGCTTAAGGGCAGGTGGGGCCCTCTACGAGCAGTACTTC
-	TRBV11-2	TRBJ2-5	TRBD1	CASNPIEGAQETQYF	TGTGCCAGCAATCCCATTGAGGGGGCACAAGAGACCCAGTACTTC
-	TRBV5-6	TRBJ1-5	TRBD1	CASSLARGKNQPQHF	TGTGCCAGCAGCTTGGCCAGGGGGAAAAATCAGCCCCAGCATTTT